This T cell receptor (beta chain) was observed in a study of HIV-infected patients and healthy controls. This clonotype was picked up many times. Its antigen is unidentified. Roughly three months, about 14 weeks, into antiretroviral therapy, follow-up blood was collected. All unsorted peripheral T cells were captured because whole blood was used without fractionation. The V gene's germline CDR1 is SGHTA and CDR2 FQGNSA. The CDR3 is made up of 15 amino acids. Trimming shortened V by 4 bases and J by 0 bases, and 10 bases separated the two germline ends. Around 0.5 ug RNA was reverse transcribed with alpha and beta constant-region primers. Each of the alpha and beta chains got its own library through chain-specific third strand synthesis with indices. TCRdb itself ran the 5' RACE reads through MiXCR, one entry per CDR3 protein. Of about 10,000 distinct CDR3 sequences listed, less than 7% are singletons.

Study-wide findings and caveats: MAIT alpha-chain CDR3s were frequent in healthy controls, depleted in HIV+. Slight age and sex differences between study cohorts did not explain the diversity differences.

Sample: blood, taken during antiretroviral therapy. The chain carries TRBV7-2 and TRBJ2-1; D remains ambiguous. This clonotype originated in an adult with HIV infection. The donor label of this sample is uncertain. This CDR3 is CASSSDGYSYNEQFF. Written as DNA, the CDR3 is TGTGCCAGCAGCTCTGATGGGTACTCCTACAATGAGCAGTTCTTC. Complete variable domain (other parts from reference TRBV7-2 and TRBJ2-1): GAGVSQSPSNKVTEKGKDVELRCDPISGHTALYWYRQSLGQGLEFLIYFQGNSAPDKSGLPSDRFSAERTGGSVSTLTIQRTQQEDSAVYLCASSSDGYSYNEQFFGPGTRLTVL.